These T cell receptor beta chains were read from a single sample in a study of blood T cell repertoires in COVID-19. Clones were sequenced by immunoSEQ multiplex PCR, and TCRdb holds only the in-frame ones, with some missing. The sample has about 240,000 clones, roughly 80% seen once. Source material: peripheral blood. These receptors were collected from a woman older than 75 with COVID-19, enrolled during active disease. Both conserved end residues are part of each CDR3. Fields, in order: D gene, J gene, V gene, clone size, CDR3 DNA, CDR3 protein. The D gene is left open where the match is weak. Rows may omit the clone size; those that give it use once, few, many or a size class.

d_call: NA; j_call: TRBJ2-1; v_call: TRBV21-1; clone_size: NA; cdr3_nt: TGTGCCAGCAGCAAAGCGCAAGATTCGTGCGACAATGAGCAGTTCTTC; cdr3_aa: CASSKAQDSCDNEQFF
d_call: NA; j_call: TRBJ2-1; v_call: TRBV6-2/TRBV6-3; clone_size: NA; cdr3_nt: TGTGCCAGCAGTCACTTTAAGGAGGGACCCTACAATGAGCAGTTCTTC; cdr3_aa: CASSHFKEGPYNEQFF
d_call: NA; j_call: TRBJ1-2; v_call: TRBV5-1; clone_size: NA; cdr3_nt: TGCGCCAGCAGCGGTGGAGCAGGGGAATGGGCTTTCTATGGCTACACCTTC; cdr3_aa: CASSGGAGEWAFYGYTF
d_call: TRBD1; j_call: TRBJ1-6; v_call: TRBV19; clone_size: NA; cdr3_nt: TGTGCCAGTAGTAACAGGGGCCCAACTTCACCCCTCCACTTT; cdr3_aa: CASSNRGPTSPLHF
d_call: TRBD1; j_call: TRBJ1-2; v_call: TRBV6-2/TRBV6-3; clone_size: many; cdr3_nt: TGTGCCAGCAGCGACAGGGCGGGCTATGGCTACACCTTC; cdr3_aa: CASSDRAGYGYTF
d_call: NA; j_call: TRBJ2-7; v_call: TRBV6-5; clone_size: NA; cdr3_nt: TGTGCCAGCAGTCTCGAAAGTGGGCCCTCCTACGAGCAGTACTTC; cdr3_aa: CASSLESGPSYEQYF
d_call: TRBD1; j_call: TRBJ2-4; v_call: TRBV7-8; clone_size: NA; cdr3_nt: TGTGCCAGCAGCTTAAGTAGGGACAGATTTCAGTACTTC; cdr3_aa: CASSLSRDRFQYF
d_call: NA; j_call: TRBJ2-3; v_call: TRBV7-2; clone_size: once; cdr3_nt: TGTGCCAGCAGTCTTACAGATACAGATACGCAGTATTTT; cdr3_aa: CASSLTDTDTQYF
d_call: NA; j_call: TRBJ2-3; v_call: TRBV2; clone_size: NA; cdr3_nt: TGTGCCAGCAGTGGGTTAGCCTCAGATACGCAGTATTTT; cdr3_aa: CASSGLASDTQYF
d_call: TRBD1; j_call: TRBJ2-1; v_call: TRBV2; clone_size: NA; cdr3_nt: TGTGCCAGCAGTGAGACAGGGAAGGGTTCGCAGTTCTTC; cdr3_aa: CASSETGKGSQFF
d_call: NA; j_call: TRBJ2-1; v_call: TRBV12-3/TRBV12-4; clone_size: NA; cdr3_nt: TGTGCCAGCGAGGACAGCAATGAGCAGTTCTTC; cdr3_aa: CASEDSNEQFF
d_call: NA; j_call: TRBJ1-6; v_call: TRBV19; clone_size: once; cdr3_nt: NA; cdr3_aa: CASTSGQGFSPLHF
d_call: NA; j_call: TRBJ2-1; v_call: TRBV9; clone_size: NA; cdr3_nt: TGTGCCAGCAGCAACACGGGTACCACTTACAATGAGCAGTTCTTC; cdr3_aa: CASSNTGTTYNEQFF
d_call: NA; j_call: TRBJ1-1; v_call: TRBV19; clone_size: few; cdr3_nt: TGTGCCAGTAACCCCTTAGGGGGGGGTTTGGTGAACACTGAAGCTTTCTTT; cdr3_aa: CASNPLGGGLVNTEAFF
d_call: TRBD1; j_call: TRBJ2-7; v_call: TRBV5-1; clone_size: NA; cdr3_nt: TGCGCCAGCAGCTTTGGGACAGGGGTCTACGAGCAGTACTTC; cdr3_aa: CASSFGTGVYEQYF
d_call: NA; j_call: TRBJ1-2; v_call: TRBV2; clone_size: NA; cdr3_nt: TGTGCCAGCAGTGAAGAAGCCGTGGGCTACACCTTC; cdr3_aa: CASSEEAVGYTF
d_call: NA; j_call: TRBJ1-2; v_call: TRBV3-1/TRBV3-2; clone_size: once; cdr3_nt: TGTGCCAGCAGCCAAGACGGACTCTACGATCTTTGGCAATACGGTGGCTACACCTTC; cdr3_aa: CASSQDGLYDLWQYGGYTF
d_call: TRBD1; j_call: TRBJ1-4; v_call: TRBV18; clone_size: NA; cdr3_nt: TGTGCCAGCTCACGCCGGGACAGTCCTCTAGCTAATGAAAAACTGTTTTTT; cdr3_aa: CASSRRDSPLANEKLFF
d_call: TRBD2; j_call: TRBJ2-7; v_call: TRBV9; clone_size: once; cdr3_nt: TGTGCCAGCAGCGTAGGGACTATTGGCGGGAGAGGAAGCTCCTACGAGCAGTACTTC; cdr3_aa: CASSVGTIGGRGSSYEQYF
d_call: NA; j_call: TRBJ1-1; v_call: TRBV11-3; clone_size: NA; cdr3_nt: TGTGCCAGCAGCGCAAGACCGGGGGCTGAAGCTTTCTTT; cdr3_aa: CASSARPGAEAFF
d_call: TRBD2; j_call: TRBJ2-1; v_call: TRBV7-2; clone_size: few; cdr3_nt: TGTGCCAGCAGCTTAATAACTAGCGCCGATGAGCAGTTCTTC; cdr3_aa: CASSLITSADEQFF
d_call: TRBD1; j_call: TRBJ2-7; v_call: TRBV7-9; clone_size: NA; cdr3_nt: TGTGCCAGCAGCACAGGACAGGGCGGAGGCTACGAGCAGTACTTC; cdr3_aa: CASSTGQGGGYEQYF
d_call: TRBD1; j_call: TRBJ1-2; v_call: TRBV28; clone_size: NA; cdr3_nt: TGTGCCAGCAGTACTCTGACAGGGCCGACCGCCTTC; cdr3_aa: CASSTLTGPTAF
d_call: TRBD1; j_call: TRBJ2-3; v_call: TRBV9; clone_size: NA; cdr3_nt: TGTGCCAGCAGCGTCCAGGGGGCTAGCACAGATACGCAGTATTTT; cdr3_aa: CASSVQGASTDTQYF
d_call: NA; j_call: TRBJ2-3; v_call: TRBV4-2; clone_size: NA; cdr3_nt: TGTGCCAGCAGCCAAGATATTAGAGAAACAGATACGCAGTATTTT; cdr3_aa: CASSQDIRETDTQYF
d_call: TRBD1; j_call: TRBJ1-1; v_call: TRBV30; clone_size: NA; cdr3_nt: TGTGCCTGCACAGGGGGCGTTGAAGCTTTCTTT; cdr3_aa: CACTGGVEAFF
d_call: TRBD1; j_call: TRBJ1-4; v_call: TRBV5-1; clone_size: NA; cdr3_nt: TGCGCCAGCAGCTTGGTTGGGACAGGGTCGTACGAAAAACTGTTTTTT; cdr3_aa: CASSLVGTGSYEKLFF
d_call: NA; j_call: TRBJ1-2; v_call: TRBV3-1/TRBV3-2; clone_size: few; cdr3_nt: TGTGCCAGCAGCCAAGATCTGGGCAGGGTCGGCTACACCTTC; cdr3_aa: CASSQDLGRVGYTF